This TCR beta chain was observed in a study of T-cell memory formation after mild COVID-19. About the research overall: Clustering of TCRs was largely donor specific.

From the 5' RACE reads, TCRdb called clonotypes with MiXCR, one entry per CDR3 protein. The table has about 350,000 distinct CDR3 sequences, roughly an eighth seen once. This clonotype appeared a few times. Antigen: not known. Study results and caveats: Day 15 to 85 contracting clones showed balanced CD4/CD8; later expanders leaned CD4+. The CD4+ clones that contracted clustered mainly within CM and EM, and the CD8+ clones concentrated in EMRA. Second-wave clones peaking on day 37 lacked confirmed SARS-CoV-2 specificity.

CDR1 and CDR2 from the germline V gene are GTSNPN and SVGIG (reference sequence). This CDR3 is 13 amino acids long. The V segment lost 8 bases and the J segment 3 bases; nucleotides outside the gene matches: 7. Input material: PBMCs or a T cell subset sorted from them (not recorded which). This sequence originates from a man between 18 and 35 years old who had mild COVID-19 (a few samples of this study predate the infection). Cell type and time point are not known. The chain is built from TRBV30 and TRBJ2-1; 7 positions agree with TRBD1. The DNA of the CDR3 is TGTGCCGGGACAGTTAGTCTCTACAATGAGCAGTTCTTC. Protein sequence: CAGTVSLYNEQFF.